A single sample is the source of the 8 T cell receptor beta chains below, sequenced in a study of control samples from healthy donors and cancer patients. The method was immunoSEQ multiplex PCR; TCRdb's version includes in-frame clones alone and lacks a portion of them. This sample has 250,000 to 300,000 clones, with about four fifths found just once. Input material: PBMCs. Every receptor here comes from an older woman with lung cancer.

This clone was counted only a few times. This sequence joins TRBV6-1 and TRBJ2-7; 11 nucleotides line up with TRBD1. In germline, CDR1 is MNHNS, CDR2 SASEGT. CDR3 length equals 15 residues. The J segment lost 3 bases and the V segment lost 3 bases, leaving 4 bases of the junction unmatched. The DNA of the CDR3 is TGTGCCAGCAGTGATGGGACAGGGGGTGGCTACGAGCAGTACTTC. Its protein is CASSDGTGGGYEQYF.

The rearrangement joins TRBV3-1 (or the pseudogene TRBV3-2) to TRBJ2-1, with TRBD2 matching 9 bases. Unmatched junction bases numbered 17, after V lost 4 bases and J lost 7 bases. Per germline, CDR1 LGHDT and CDR2 YNNKEL (reference sequence). CDR3 size: 18 residues. The CDR3 region is CASSPGASGVGGRNEQFF. The CDR3 DNA sequence: TGTGCCAGCAGCCCTGGGGCTAGCGGGGTAGGGGGTCGGAATGAGCAGTTCTTC.

The rearrangement joins TRBV27 to TRBJ1-6; no clear D gene. CDR3 length equals 16 residues. V lost 5 bases to trimming and J lost 9 bases, with 20 bases between them. Germline loops: CDR1 MNHEY, CDR2 SMNVEV (reference sequence). The CDR3 loop is CASSQTLQRVRSPLHF. DNA for the CDR3: TGTGCCAGCAGTCAAACTCTACAGCGTGTACGTTCACCCCTCCACTTT.

This rearrangement joins TRBV3-1 (or the pseudogene TRBV3-2) to TRBJ1-1; D call uncertain. V lost 0 bases and J 5 bases, leaving 7 bases between the germline ends. The CDR3 is 13 amino acids. Per germline, CDR1 LGHDT and CDR2 YNNKEL (reference sequence). CDR3 DNA sequence: TGTGCCAGCAGCCAAGAAACCCGGACTGAAGCTTTCTTT. The encoded protein is CASSQETRTEAFF.

The chain is built from TRBV10-2 and TRBJ1-5; D may be TRBD1 (6 bases). Germline CDR1 WSHSY, CDR2 SAAADI. The germline V and J ends were trimmed by 4 bases and 6 bases, with 13 bases remaining between them. The CDR3 is 14 amino acids. Written as DNA, the CDR3 is TGCGCCAGCAGTGTAGTACAGGGAGCTCAGCCCCAGCATTTT. This translates into CASSVVQGAQPQHF.

The rearrangement links TRBV5-1 to TRBJ1-6; TRBD1 aligns across 7 bases. The V and J ends lost 3 bases and 11 bases, in that order; junction bases with no gene match: 8. The germline gives CDR1 SGHRS, CDR2 YFSETQ. There are 14 residues in the CDR3. The CDR3, as DNA: TGCGCCAGCAGCTCGATTACAGGGGTCCCACCCCTCCACTTT. It encodes CASSSITGVPPLHF.

V usage is TRBV12-3 or TRBV12-4 and J usage is TRBJ1-2, with a possible D match to TRBD1 (6 bases). CDR3 length: 13 residues. The V and J ends lost 6 bases and 6 bases respectively, with 14 bases between them. The CDR3 loop reads CASRVQGTHGYTF. The CDR3 DNA follows: TGTGCCAGCAGGGTACAGGGAACCCATGGCTACACCTTC.

The chain employs TRBV25-1 and TRBJ2-7, with D unclear. The CDR3 spans 13 residues. CDR1 and CDR2 (germline): MGHDK, SYGVNS. V was cut by 2 bases and J by 2 bases, with 7 bases left in between. CDR3 amino acids: CASSEGGPYEQYF. CDR3 coding DNA: TGTGCCAGCAGTGAAGGTGGGCCCTACGAGCAGTACTTC.